This T cell receptor beta chain derives from a study of blood T cells in healthy people across ages (dated by TCRdb to about 2015). Looking at the study overall: In model experiments, template switching captured roughly one uniquely barcoded TCR beta cDNA molecule for every two T cells. Using deep sequencing normalized with unique cDNA molecular identifiers, the study measured how TCR beta repertoire diversity changes with age. The donors were divided into four age groups: young (average roughly 17 years), middle-aged (almost 40), aged (62) and long-lived (around 80). To avoid experimental bias, donors of different ages were distributed randomly across sequencing lanes. The study analyzed two additional independent replicas of 1 million unique cDNA reads from the same blood draw for two donors, one aged 18 to 30 and one aged 80 or older. Study-level results and caveats: A strong correlation was found between observed TCR beta diversity and the percentage of naive T cells measured by flow cytometry. Estimates of total diversity from one million sequenced T cells were regarded as lower bounds and underestimates. As age increased, observed TCR beta diversity per million T cells dropped in a roughly linear way, and a significant reduction was already evident by age about 40. Compared with the aged group, more naive CD4+ T cells, fewer expanded clones and increased TCR diversity were shown by the long-lived group, suggesting age selection. Bulk unsorted PBMC profiling prevented conclusive comparison of naive and antigen-experienced compartments. Donor CMV infection status was unknown, potentially confounding age-related changes in expanded clonotypes.

Library method: 5' RACE. The data were produced on an Illumina HiSeq 2500. The second PCR ran for roughly 7 to 12 cycles and used a J-beta primer mix along with a sample-barcoded 5' primer. Each TCR beta cDNA molecule received a unique molecular identifier from a template-switch 5' adaptor carrying 12 random nucleotides. Each sample yielded at least 3 million CDR3-containing paired-end reads. First-strand cDNA synthesis was performed from all RNA using the Mint cDNA synthesis kit, with priming by a TRBC-specific oligonucleotide. Following uracil-DNA glycosylase treatment, all cDNA underwent a first 18-cycle PCR with the universal primers M1SS and BC2_uni_R. In the original analysis: Normalization of each sample was performed by random selection of 1 million high-quality reads, each carrying a distinct molecular identifier. Instead of being binned into consensus sequences, reads that shared molecular identifiers were thrown out. MiTCR, run with a Q25 quality threshold and the strictest error-elimination algorithm, handled CDR3 identification, clonotype clustering and error correction. A nonparametric unseen species model using Euler transformation provided a lower-bound estimate of total TCR beta diversity. TCRdb itself trimmed the public reads at Q25 with fastp, ran MiXCR and retained productive beta chains. Identical CDR3 proteins give one entry, which carries the most common genes and DNA. In this record, the V and J calls reflect TCRdb's handling and not the investigators' own analysis. The sample yields 550,000 to 700,000 distinct CDR3 sequences; roughly a quarter were counted once. The ten top clones hold around 18% of the sample.

In this sample, this clonotype turned up a few times. What this receptor recognizes is not known. Base quality data are lacking; no much larger clone is found one base away. Systemically healthy Caucasian individuals from Russia, some 38 in total and aged roughly 6 to 100 years, were included as donors. Around 10 milliliters of peripheral blood were drawn from each donor into EDTA-treated Vacutainer tubes. Ficoll-Paque density-gradient centrifugation was used to isolate PBMCs, with at least 6 million obtained per sample. Total RNA was extracted from PBMCs with Trizol reagent, with at least 5.5 micrograms obtained per sample. For every donor, an aliquot of PBMCs went through flow cytometry to measure the percentages of naive CD45RAhigh/CD27high T cells. The receptor was derived from a woman between 65 and 79 years old in good health. Source material: blood.

This receptor carries the CDR3 CASSYSLTGRTDTQYF. The nucleotide sequence is TGTGCCAGCAGTTACAGTTTGACAGGCCGCACAGATACGCAGTATTTT. The rearrangement combines TRBV6-5 with TRBJ2-3; a tentative D match to TRBD1 spans 6 bases. The junction carries 13 bases between V and J, which are trimmed by 2 bases and 1 base respectively. The CDR3 covers 16 residues, taking in both the cysteine and the phenylalanine. Only the CDR3 DNA stays, 48 bases, in frame from base 1. As encoded in the germline V gene, CDR1 is MNHEY while CDR2 is SVGAGI.